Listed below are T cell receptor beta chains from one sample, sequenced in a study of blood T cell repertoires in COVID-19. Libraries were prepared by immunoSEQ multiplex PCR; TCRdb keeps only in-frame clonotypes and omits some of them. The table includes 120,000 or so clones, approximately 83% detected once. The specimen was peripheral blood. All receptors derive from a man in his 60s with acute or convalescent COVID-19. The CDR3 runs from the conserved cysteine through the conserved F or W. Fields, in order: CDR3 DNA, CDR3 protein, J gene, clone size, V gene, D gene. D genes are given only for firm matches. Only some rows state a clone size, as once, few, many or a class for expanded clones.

DNA: TGTGCCACCCGTCAGGTCCTCGCCACAGATACGCAGTATTTT; CDR3: CATRQVLATDTQYF; J: TRBJ2-3; size: NA; V: TRBV10-3; D: NA
DNA: TGTGCCAGCAGTCCAGGACAGGGGGCGAATTCACCCCTCCACTTT; CDR3: CASSPGQGANSPLHF; J: TRBJ1-6; size: once; V: TRBV6-5; D: TRBD1
DNA: TGTGCCCGGTCGAATAGGGACAGCGCCAACTATGGCTACACCTTC; CDR3: CARSNRDSANYGYTF; J: TRBJ1-2; size: NA; V: TRBV30; D: TRBD1
DNA: TGTGCCAGCAGTGAAGATTATGGCAGGGGGGCCTACGAGCAGTACTTC; CDR3: CASSEDYGRGAYEQYF; J: TRBJ2-7; size: NA; V: TRBV25-1; D: NA
DNA: TGTGCCAGCTCACCTAACCGGGACAGGGCTGGAAACACCATATATTTT; CDR3: CASSPNRDRAGNTIYF; J: TRBJ1-3; size: NA; V: TRBV18; D: TRBD1
DNA: TGTGCCACCAGTGATTTGCAATCCAGCGGGGCCTACAATGAGCAGTTCTTC; CDR3: CATSDLQSSGAYNEQFF; J: TRBJ2-1; size: NA; V: TRBV24-1; D: TRBD2
DNA: TGCGCCAGCAGTCAAGGGGACAGGGGATACAATGAGCAGTTCTTC; CDR3: CASSQGDRGYNEQFF; J: TRBJ2-1; size: NA; V: TRBV23-1; D: TRBD1
DNA: TGTGCCAGCAGCGGACAGGGTAGACAGACCCAGTACTTC; CDR3: CASSGQGRQTQYF; J: TRBJ2-5; size: NA; V: TRBV9; D: TRBD1
DNA: TGTGCCAGCAGCTTAGCGCCCAGGGGGCTGAATCAGCCCCAGCATTTT; CDR3: CASSLAPRGLNQPQHF; J: TRBJ1-5; size: NA; V: TRBV7-6; D: TRBD1
DNA: TGCAGCGTTGAAGATCAGAGCAGGGTGGAGACCCAGTACTTC; CDR3: CSVEDQSRVETQYF; J: TRBJ2-5; size: once; V: TRBV29-1; D: NA
DNA: TGTGCCAGCAGTGATATCCCCGTCGCGGGGCCCCAGCATTTT; CDR3: CASSDIPVAGPQHF; J: TRBJ1-5; size: NA; V: TRBV6-1; D: NA
DNA: TGTGCCAGCTCACCTTGGACAGGGGGAGATCAGCCCCAGCATTTT; CDR3: CASSPWTGGDQPQHF; J: TRBJ1-5; size: NA; V: TRBV18; D: TRBD1
DNA: TGTGCCTGGAAAGGACTAGCGGGAGTGGGGTCCTACAATGAGCAGTTCTTC; CDR3: CAWKGLAGVGSYNEQFF; J: TRBJ2-1; size: NA; V: TRBV30; D: TRBD2
DNA: TGTGCCAGCAGCGCTCAGGGGTCTAGTAACTATGGCTACACCTTC; CDR3: CASSAQGSSNYGYTF; J: TRBJ1-2; size: NA; V: TRBV5-6; D: NA
DNA: TGTGCCAGCAGCTCCCACCGGGTACAGACTAGCGGAGATACGCAGTATTTT; CDR3: CASSSHRVQTSGDTQYF; J: TRBJ2-3; size: NA; V: TRBV7-9; D: TRBD2
DNA: TGCGCCAGCAGCTTGTACCTAAATGAAAAACTGTTTTTT; CDR3: CASSLYLNEKLFF; J: TRBJ1-4; size: NA; V: TRBV5-1; D: NA
DNA: TGTGCCACCAGCAGGGGACTCTACAATGAGCAGTTCTTC; CDR3: CATSRGLYNEQFF; J: TRBJ2-1; size: NA; V: TRBV15; D: NA
DNA: TGTGCCGGTCAAGACCGGGACAGGAGCACAGATACGCAGTATTTT; CDR3: CAGQDRDRSTDTQYF; J: TRBJ2-3; size: NA; V: TRBV2; D: TRBD1
DNA: TGTGCCAGCAGTTTCTCGTGGTCGGGCGGGAGCGAGCAGTTCTTC; CDR3: CASSFSWSGGSEQFF; J: TRBJ2-1; size: once; V: TRBV27; D: TRBD2
DNA: TGTGCCAGCTCACCAGGCACACCTAATGAAAAACTGTTTTTT; CDR3: CASSPGTPNEKLFF; J: TRBJ1-4; size: NA; V: TRBV18; D: NA
DNA: TGTGCCAGCAGCCCGACTTGGAACCAAGAGACCCAGTACTTC; CDR3: CASSPTWNQETQYF; J: TRBJ2-5; size: NA; V: TRBV27; D: NA
DNA: TGTGCCAGCGGGCGGGGGCTACTGGAGGATAATTCACCCCTCCACTTT; CDR3: CASGRGLLEDNSPLHF; J: TRBJ1-6; size: NA; V: TRBV3-1/TRBV3-2; D: NA
DNA: TGCGCCAGCAGCTTGGGGCCGTCTAGCTCTGGAAACACCATATATTTT; CDR3: CASSLGPSSSGNTIYF; J: TRBJ1-3; size: NA; V: TRBV5-1; D: NA
DNA: TGCGCCAGCAGACCAGGGTCGAACACCGGGGAGCTGTTTTTT; CDR3: CASRPGSNTGELFF; J: TRBJ2-2; size: NA; V: TRBV5-1; D: NA
DNA: TGTGCCAGCAGTTATCAGGACACTGAAGCTTTCTTT; CDR3: CASSYQDTEAFF; J: TRBJ1-1; size: NA; V: TRBV6-6; D: NA
DNA: TGTGCCAGCCTAGAGAGAATTAACTATGGCTACACCTTC; CDR3: CASLERINYGYTF; J: TRBJ1-2; size: NA; V: TRBV2; D: NA
DNA: TGTGCCAGCAGCTCTAGCGCTAGCTCCTACAATGAGCAGTTCTTC; CDR3: CASSSSASSYNEQFF; J: TRBJ2-1; size: NA; V: TRBV7-2; D: NA
DNA: TGTGCCAGCAGCTTGCTGGGCTCCTATGGCTACACCTTC; CDR3: CASSLLGSYGYTF; J: TRBJ1-2; size: NA; V: TRBV5-4; D: NA
DNA: TGCGCCAGCAGCGCGGACAGTATGAACACTGAAGCTTTCTTT; CDR3: CASSADSMNTEAFF; J: TRBJ1-1; size: NA; V: TRBV5-1; D: NA
DNA: TGTGCCAGCAGCTTAATGGCAGGGAACAATGAGCAGTTCTTC; CDR3: CASSLMAGNNEQFF; J: TRBJ2-1; size: NA; V: TRBV7-2; D: NA
DNA: TGTGCCAGCAGACCCGCTAGCGCTATCTCCTACGAGCAGTACTTC; CDR3: CASRPASAISYEQYF; J: TRBJ2-7; size: NA; V: TRBV6-5; D: NA
DNA: TGCGCCAGCAGCTGGCTAGCGGGAGAGTACAATGAGCAGTTCTTC; CDR3: CASSWLAGEYNEQFF; J: TRBJ2-1; size: NA; V: TRBV5-1; D: TRBD2
DNA: TGTGCCAGCAGTCCGCGCGGGGAAAGGAGCGAGCAGTACTTC; CDR3: CASSPRGERSEQYF; J: TRBJ2-7; size: once; V: TRBV27; D: NA
DNA: TGCGCCAGCAGCTTAGGGCGCGGGAGGATCTACGAGCAGTACTTC; CDR3: CASSLGRGRIYEQYF; J: TRBJ2-7; size: NA; V: TRBV5-1; D: TRBD2
DNA: TGCGCCAGCAGTGAGACCGGGAGGGCCTGGGATACGCAGTATTTT; CDR3: CASSETGRAWDTQYF; J: TRBJ2-3; size: NA; V: TRBV10-1; D: TRBD2
DNA: TGTGCCAGCAGCCCTGGGAGACTAGCGGGAGGAGAGACCCAGTACTTC; CDR3: CASSPGRLAGGETQYF; J: TRBJ2-5; size: NA; V: TRBV3-1/TRBV3-2; D: TRBD2
DNA: TGTGCCAGCAGCCCGTTTGGAGGGACCTCTGGAAACACCATATATTTT; CDR3: CASSPFGGTSGNTIYF; J: TRBJ1-3; size: NA; V: TRBV28; D: NA
DNA: TGTGCCAGCAGCTTAGAAGCCCGACTAGCGGGAAGGGAGCAGTTCTTC; CDR3: CASSLEARLAGREQFF; J: TRBJ2-1; size: NA; V: TRBV11-1; D: TRBD2
DNA: TGTGCCAGCAGCCCCCAATTGGGCCCACGACCGGGACTAGCGGGAGGGCCCTACAATGAGCAGTTCTTC; CDR3: CASSPQLGPRPGLAGGPYNEQFF; J: TRBJ2-1; size: NA; V: TRBV7-8; D: TRBD2
DNA: TGTGCCAGCAGCTTTACTAGCGGGAGGGCATATGAGCAGTTCTTC; CDR3: CASSFTSGRAYEQFF; J: TRBJ2-1; size: NA; V: TRBV7-2; D: TRBD2
DNA: TGCGCCAGCAGCTTGGGGACAGGGGGCTACACAGATACGCAGTATTTT; CDR3: CASSLGTGGYTDTQYF; J: TRBJ2-3; size: NA; V: TRBV5-1; D: TRBD1
DNA: TGTGCCGTAACAGGGGGCGCTTCTGAAGCTTTCTTT; CDR3: CAVTGGASEAFF; J: TRBJ1-1; size: NA; V: TRBV10-3; D: TRBD1
DNA: TGTGCCAGCAGCCCGACTAGGTGGTACCAAGAGACCCAGTACTTC; CDR3: CASSPTRWYQETQYF; J: TRBJ2-5; size: NA; V: TRBV14; D: NA
DNA: TGTGCCAGCAGTGCTCGCCGGACAGGGATTAATTCACCCCTCCACTTT; CDR3: CASSARRTGINSPLHF; J: TRBJ1-6; size: NA; V: TRBV27; D: TRBD1